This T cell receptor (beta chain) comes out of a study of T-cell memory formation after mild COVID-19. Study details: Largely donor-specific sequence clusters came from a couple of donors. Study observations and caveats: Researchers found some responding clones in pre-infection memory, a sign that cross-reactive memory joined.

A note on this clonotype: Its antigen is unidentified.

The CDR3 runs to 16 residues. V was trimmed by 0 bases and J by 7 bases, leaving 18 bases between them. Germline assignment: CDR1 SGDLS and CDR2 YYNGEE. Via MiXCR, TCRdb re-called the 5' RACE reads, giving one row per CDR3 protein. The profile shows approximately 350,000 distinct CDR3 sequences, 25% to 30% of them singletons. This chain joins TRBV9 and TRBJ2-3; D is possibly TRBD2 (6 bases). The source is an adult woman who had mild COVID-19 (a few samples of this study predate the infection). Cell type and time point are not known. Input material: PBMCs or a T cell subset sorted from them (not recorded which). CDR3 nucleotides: TGTGCCAGCAGCGTAGAGGTGGGAGGCGGAGAAAATACGCAGTATTTT. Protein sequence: CASSVEVGGGENTQYF.